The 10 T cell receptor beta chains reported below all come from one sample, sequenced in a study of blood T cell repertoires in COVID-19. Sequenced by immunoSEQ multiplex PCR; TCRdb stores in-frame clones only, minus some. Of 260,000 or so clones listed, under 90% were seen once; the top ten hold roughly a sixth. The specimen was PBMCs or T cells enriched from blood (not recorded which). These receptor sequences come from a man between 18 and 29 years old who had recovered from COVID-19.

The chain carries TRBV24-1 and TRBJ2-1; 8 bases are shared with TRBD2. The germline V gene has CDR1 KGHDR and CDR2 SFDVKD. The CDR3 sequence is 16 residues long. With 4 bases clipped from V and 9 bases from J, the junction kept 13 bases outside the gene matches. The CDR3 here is CATSDTVLAETGEQFF. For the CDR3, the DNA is TGTGCCACCAGTGACACTGTACTAGCGGAGACCGGTGAGCAGTTCTTC.

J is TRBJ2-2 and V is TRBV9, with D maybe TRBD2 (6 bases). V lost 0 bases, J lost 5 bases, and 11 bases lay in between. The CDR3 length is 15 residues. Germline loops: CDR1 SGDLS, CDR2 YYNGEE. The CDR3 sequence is CASSVGGAGTGELFF. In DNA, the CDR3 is TGTGCCAGCAGCGTAGGCGGGGCGGGTACCGGGGAGCTGTTTTTT.

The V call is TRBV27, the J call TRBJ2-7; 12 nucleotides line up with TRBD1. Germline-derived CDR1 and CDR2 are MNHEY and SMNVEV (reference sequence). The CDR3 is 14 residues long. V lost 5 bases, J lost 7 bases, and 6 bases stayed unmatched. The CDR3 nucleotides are TGTGCCAGCAGTCAGGGACAGGGGGCGCAGGAGCAGTACTTC. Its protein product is CASSQGQGAQEQYF.

CDR3 sequence reads: CASSSQGQGTSPLHF. In DNA form, the CDR3 reads TGTGCCAGCAGCTCTCAGGGACAGGGGACTTCACCCCTCCACTTT. The chain is built from TRBV11-2 and TRBJ1-6; the match to TRBD1 covers 10 bases. V shed 4 bases and J 9 bases; nucleotides not matched to a gene: 6. The germline CDR1 and CDR2 sequences are SGHAT and FQNNGV. The CDR3 extends over 15 amino acids.

The DNA of the CDR3 is TGTGCCAGCAGCTTAGGAGAGAGGCCTGAAGCTTTCTTT. This codes for CASSLGERPEAFF. V gene TRBV11-3 combines with J gene TRBJ1-1; D is uncertain. Germline assignment: CDR1 SGHNT and CDR2 YENEEA. The length of the CDR3 is 13 residues. The ends were cut back, 1 base at V and 6 bases at J, with 9 bases in the middle.

This CDR3 is CASSSRWLAGDEQYF. In DNA form, the CDR3 reads TGTGCCAGCAGCTCTAGGTGGCTAGCGGGAGACGAGCAGTACTTC. The V gene is TRBV7-2, the J gene TRBJ2-7; TRBD2 matches 10 bases. Germline V CDR1 and CDR2: SGHTA, FQGNSA. The CDR3 totals 15 residues. Trimming removed 4 bases from V and 5 bases from J; junction bases left unmatched: 8.

CDR3 loop: CASSLSTGATEAFF. The DNA of the CDR3 is TGCGCCAGCAGCTTGAGCACAGGGGCCACTGAAGCTTTCTTT. The chain recombines TRBV5-1 with TRBJ1-1, with 7 positions matching TRBD1. Per the germline V gene, CDR1 is SGHRS and CDR2 is YFSETQ. J gave up 4 bases and V 1 base, and 4 bases lay outside the gene matches. The CDR3 length is 14 residues.

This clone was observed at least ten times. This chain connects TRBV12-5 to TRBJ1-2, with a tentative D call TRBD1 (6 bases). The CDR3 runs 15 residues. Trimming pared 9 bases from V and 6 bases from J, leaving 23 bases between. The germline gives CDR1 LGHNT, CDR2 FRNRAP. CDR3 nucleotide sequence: TGTGCTAGCGGCGGCTGGGTACAGGGAACACATGGCTACACCTTC. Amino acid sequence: CASGGWVQGTHGYTF.

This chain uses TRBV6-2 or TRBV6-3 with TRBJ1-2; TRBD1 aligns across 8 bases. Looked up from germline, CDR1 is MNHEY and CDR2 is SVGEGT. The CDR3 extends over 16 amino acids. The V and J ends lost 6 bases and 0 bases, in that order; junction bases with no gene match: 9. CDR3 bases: TGTGCCAGCAGCCCTTGGACAGGGCTCGCTAACTATGGCTACACCTTC. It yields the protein CASSPWTGLANYGYTF.

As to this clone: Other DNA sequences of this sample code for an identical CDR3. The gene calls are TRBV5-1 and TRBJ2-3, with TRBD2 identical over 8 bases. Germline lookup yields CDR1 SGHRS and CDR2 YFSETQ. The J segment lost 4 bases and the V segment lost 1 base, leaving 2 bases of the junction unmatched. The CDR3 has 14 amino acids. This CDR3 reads CASSLTSGADTQYF. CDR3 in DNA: TGCGCCAGCAGCTTGACTAGCGGTGCAGATACGCAGTATTTT.